What follows describes a single T cell receptor (beta chain). This sample is part of a study of CD8 T cells in Susac syndrome. Germline V gene sequence: CDR1 LNHNV, CDR2 YYDKDF (reference sequence). V was cut by 1 base and J by 2 bases, with 3 bases left in between. This CDR3 has 14 residues. TEMRA cells were FACS-enriched, and CD8+ and CD4+ T cells were isolated negatively. About 0.5 to 1 ug RNA was reverse transcribed with random hexamers. Amplification of TCR beta CDR3 used immunoSEQ multiplex PCR across 54 Vbeta and 13 Jbeta. TCRdb re-called the immunoSEQ multiplex PCR reads with MiXCR, one entry per CDR3 protein. Seen here are approximately 210,000 distinct CDR3 sequences, approximately 94% observed once, and the top ten hold 0.15% to 0.2%.

The chain combines TRBV15 with TRBJ2-6; no firm D call. The receptor comes from a human donor with Susac syndrome. Material for sequencing was CD4+ T cells from PBMCs. The CDR3 coding sequence is TGTGCCACCAGCAGAGCGGCTGGGGCCAACGTCCTGACTTTC. Its protein is CATSRAAGANVLTF.